This is a list of T cell receptor beta chains from one sample in a study of neurological immune-mediated disorders. TCRdb passed the 5' RACE reads through MiXCR, listing each CDR3 protein once. The table shows 25,000 to 35,000 distinct CDR3 sequences, with over 4% occurring only once. Sample: PBMCs. The receptors derive from a man aged 18 to 29 in good health. CDR3s leave out the opening cysteine and the closing phenylalanine or tryptophan.

>TRBJ2-3|TRBV20-1
SAPWGGGADTQY
>TRBJ2-6|TRBV21-1
ASSKEVSGSRGANVLT
>TRBJ1-2|TRBV12-3/TRBV12-4
ASSLSPSPGVGYT
>TRBJ2-1|TRBV6-5
ASRKQGVYNEQF
>TRBJ1-5|TRBV19
ASKEQVGWDQPQH
>TRBJ1-1|TRBV9
ASSHGGGMNTEAF
>TRBJ1-1|TRBV20-1
SARKGNKNTEAF
>TRBJ2-5|TRBV6-6
ASSYDSEETQY
>TRBJ2-1|TRBV27
ASSPNIGNEQF
>TRBJ2-1|TRBV9
ASSVVPGGITEQF
>TRBJ2-5|TRBV5-1
ASSSNRGDETQY
>TRBJ1-4|TRBV5-1
ASSLDPGATNEKLF
>TRBJ1-5|TRBV4-1
ASSLALRGYQPQH
>TRBJ1-2|TRBV5-1
ASSHDSAGYGYT
>TRBJ2-1|TRBV7-6
ASSDQGSSYNEQF
>TRBJ1-2|TRBV3-1
ASSHRDRGISKSVFGYT
>TRBJ1-2|TRBV5-5
ASSLGGQGARSYT
>TRBJ2-7|TRBV5-6
ASSLVGTGPYEQY
>TRBJ1-6|TRBV6-2/TRBV6-3
ASSSLRTGRGNSPLH
>TRBJ2-3|TRBV29-1
SVEDLRGRDTQY
>TRBJ2-5|TRBV20-1
SARRRPLRGETQY
>TRBJ2-3|TRBV11-2
ASSQIKLTLSQY
>TRBJ1-6|TRBV7-9
ASSPGQNYSPLH
>TRBJ1-2|TRBV12-3/TRBV12-4
ASSSPPINYGYT
>TRBJ1-2|TRBV7-2
ASSPRGGGESGYT
>TRBJ2-5|TRBV7-2
ASSFEGGQETQY
>TRBJ1-6|TRBV12-3/TRBV12-4
ASSPGLGYNSPLH
>TRBJ1-2|TRBV6-2/TRBV6-3
ASGRGGVVHT
>TRBJ2-1|TRBV7-2
ASSYTTGDEQF
>TRBJ2-7|TRBV6-1
ASSNAGGYEQY
>TRBJ2-3|TRBV20-1
SARDPADTQY
>TRBJ2-7|TRBV6-5
ASKRGKSYEQY
>TRBJ1-5|TRBV10-3
AISELGQQIKPQH
>TRBJ2-4|TRBV20-1
SARGAPGRDIQY
>TRBJ1-6|TRBV9
ASSVGGPVGTSPLH
>TRBJ1-1|TRBV7-2
ASSLQGPEAF
>TRBJ2-7|TRBV7-2
ASSLAAQSYEQY
>TRBJ1-1|TRBV6-5
ASSYIRLMVGTEAF
>TRBJ2-3|TRBV5-5
ASSPPWASTDTQY
>TRBJ1-4|TRBV12-3/TRBV12-4
ASSGGSDYEKLF
>TRBJ2-7|TRBV9
ASSVEARGSAQY
>TRBJ2-5|TRBV27
ASSLTGPETQY
>TRBJ2-5|TRBV20-1
SAGTGQETQY
>TRBJ1-2|TRBV7-9
ASSVTGTPYGYT
>TRBJ2-3|TRBV30
AWGIRTDTQY
>TRBJ2-5|TRBV20-1
SARLAETQY
>TRBJ2-6|TRBV5-6
ASSRIESGANVLT
>TRBJ2-1|TRBV7-2
ASSLVLDSSEQF
>TRBJ2-5|TRBV12-3/TRBV12-4
ASSTGDEQETQY
>TRBJ1-4|TRBV21-1
ASSKSYCCPEKLF
>TRBJ2-1|TRBV6-2/TRBV6-3
ASSPGTGGPGEQF
>TRBJ1-2|TRBV7-8
ASSPFGGGANYGYT
>TRBJ2-3|TRBV7-9
ASSSPSGARGDTQY
>TRBJ2-6|TRBV18
ASSPDLSGANVLT
>TRBJ1-2|TRBV12-3/TRBV12-4
ASSIKGGGGSGYT
>TRBJ2-3|TRBV7-2
ASARTGPASSTDTQY
>TRBJ1-2|TRBV5-1
ASSLEGQSDGYT
>TRBJ2-7|TRBV20-1
SASWASYEQY
>TRBJ1-3|TRBV20-1
SARAGGNGNTIY
>TRBJ2-5|TRBV20-1
SARDPIDNGETQY